This T cell receptor beta chain was captured in a study of vaccination and CD4 T cells after COVID-19. Time point here: late sampling 161 to 241 days after vaccination in three convalescent patients. The treatment here: approximately 11-day PBMC culture with coronavirus spike peptide pools or control peptides (ViraFEST assay). Spanning March to December 2020, the positive PCR dates came before US Alpha, Beta and Delta variants. The germline V and J ends were trimmed by 3 bases and 1 base, with 14 bases remaining between them. Germline CDR1 KGHDR, CDR2 SFDVKD. This CDR3 spans 16 amino acids. The Oncomine TCR Beta short-read assay was applied to DNA of cultured CD4+ T cells. Each CDR3 protein gets one entry after TCRdb re-called the PCR reads with MiXCR. Among around 17,000 distinct CDR3 sequences, roughly 50% were seen once, and the ten largest hold around 20%. Regarding the study as a whole: Counts of SARS-CoV-2-reactive clonotypes had a median that went from roughly 22 to 38, a nonsignificant change. Spike mono-reactivity was found in 304 of 307 vaccine-specific clones from convalescent patients.

Note on this clonotype: Antigen specificity is unknown.

The sequence derives from a human donor who had recovered from COVID-19. The chain has TRBV24-1 and TRBJ2-5, with D possibly being TRBD1 or TRBD2 (5 bases each). This specimen consisted of CD4+ T cells from blood, cultured in vitro, obtained about 7 months after SARS-CoV-2 vaccination. The CDR3 spells CATSDAGDRIQETQYF. The DNA for the CDR3 is TGTGCCACCAGTGATGCGGGTGACAGAATCCAAGAGACCCAGTACTTC.